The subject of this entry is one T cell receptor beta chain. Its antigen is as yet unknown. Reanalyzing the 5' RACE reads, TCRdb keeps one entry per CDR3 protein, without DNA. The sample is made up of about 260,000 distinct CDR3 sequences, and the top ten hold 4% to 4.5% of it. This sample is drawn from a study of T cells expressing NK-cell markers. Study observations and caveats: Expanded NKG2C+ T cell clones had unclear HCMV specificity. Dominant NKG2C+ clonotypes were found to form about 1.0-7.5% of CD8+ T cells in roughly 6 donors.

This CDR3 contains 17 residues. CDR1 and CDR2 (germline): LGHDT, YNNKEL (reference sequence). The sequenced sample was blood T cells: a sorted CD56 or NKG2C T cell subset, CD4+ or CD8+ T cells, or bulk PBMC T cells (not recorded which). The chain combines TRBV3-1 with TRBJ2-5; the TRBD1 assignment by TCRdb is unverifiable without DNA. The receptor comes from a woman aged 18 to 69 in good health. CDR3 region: CASSQDLGTGVEETQYF.